One T cell receptor (beta chain) is described in this entry. The antigen is undetermined. Mismatch with germline at one junction end may stem from a read error. These data come from a study of tumor-infiltrating lymphocytes in glioblastoma multiforme. TCRB libraries came from RNA via three nested multiplex PCR rounds. Input was approximately 0.5 ug total RNA, reverse-transcribed with a C-beta primer. TCRdb redid the calling of the multiplex PCR reads with MiXCR, one entry per CDR3 protein. The sample carries some 9,300 distinct CDR3 sequences, about 70% recorded once. Study-level points and caveats: The TCR and somatic mutation analysis included just one glioblastoma patient.

The CDR3 loop spans 20 amino acids. Germline V CDR1 and CDR2: DFQATT, SNEGSKA (reference sequence). The TCR comes from a male donor with glioblastoma. The chain carries TRBV20-1 and TRBJ2-3; 15 bases are a match to TRBD2. Input material: brain tumor tissue. The CDR3 DNA follows: TGCAGTGCTAGTCACCCCGGACTAGCGGGAGGGCCGAGTTGCACAGATACGCGGTATTTT. Residues: CSASHPGLAGGPSCTDTRYF.